This TCR beta chain emerged from a study of chemoradiotherapy in HPV16-positive cancers. Findings of the study overall: During treatment, candidate HPV-specific clones and E7-related motifs expanded in tumor. HPV-specific T cells were functionally defined from only a couple of HPV16-positive patients.

The repertoire was sequenced with immunoSEQ multiplex PCR; TCRdb's copy has only in-frame clones and lacks some. The data contain 15,000 to 20,000 clones, just under 90% of them seen just once; the ten biggest clones take up about 2.3%. A remark on this clone: The antigen is unknown.

The CDR3 runs 15 residues. Germline CDR1 is MNHEY and CDR2 is SVGAGI. The V end was cut by 0 bases, the J end by 5 bases, with 13 bases between. V usage is TRBV6-5 and J usage is TRBJ2-5; no reliable D call. This material consisted of blood, taken from a patient who underwent chemoradiotherapy. The receptor comes from a human donor with HPV-associated anogenital cancer. Here the CDR3 reads CASSYSMVAEETQYF. The CDR3 region has the DNA TGTGCCAGCAGTTACTCTATGGTGGCGGAGGAGACCCAGTACTTC.